Described below is a single TCR beta chain sequence and its context. CDR1 is MDHEN and CDR2 is SYDVKM in the germline V gene. CDR3 size: 14 residues. V lost 6 bases, J lost 9 bases, and 15 bases lay in between. This sample was included in a study of blood T cell repertoires in COVID-19. The overall study: Samples representing acute and convalescent COVID-19 were sourced from the United States, Italy and Spain.

Followed over time, Seattle patients had been enrolled while infection was active. Original analysis: Amplifying reference gene primers gave estimates of nucleated cell counts. Clones were read by immunoSEQ multiplex PCR, and TCRdb kept only the in-frame ones, dropping some. Clone size and V and J calls were adopted from that table, with D and trimming inferred from the DNA. The sample lists some 300,000 clones, approximately 86% occurring once. The sequencing input was peripheral blood. The chain carries TRBV28 and TRBJ1-6; D uncertain. This TCR derives from a woman aged 70-85 years with COVID-19, enrolled during active disease. The CDR3, as DNA: TGTGCCAGCAGCAAATCAGGATTCTCTTCACCCCTCCACTTT. This gives the protein CASSKSGFSSPLHF. The variable domain in full, completed from reference TRBV28 and TRBJ1-6, reads DVKVTQSSRYLVKRTGEKVFLECVQDMDHENMFWYRQDPGLGLRLIYFSYDVKMKEKGDIPEGYSVSREKKERFSLILESASTNQTSMYLCASSKSGFSSPLHFGNGTRLTVT.